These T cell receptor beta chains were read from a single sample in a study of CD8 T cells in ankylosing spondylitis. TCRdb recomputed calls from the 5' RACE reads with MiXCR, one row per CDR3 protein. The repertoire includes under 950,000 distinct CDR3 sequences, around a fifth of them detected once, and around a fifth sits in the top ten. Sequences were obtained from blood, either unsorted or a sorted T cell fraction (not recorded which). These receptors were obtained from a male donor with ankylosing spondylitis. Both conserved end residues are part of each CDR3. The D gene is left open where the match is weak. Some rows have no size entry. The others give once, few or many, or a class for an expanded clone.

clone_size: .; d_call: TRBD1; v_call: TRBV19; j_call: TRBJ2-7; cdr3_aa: CASSSRDSLDSYEQYF; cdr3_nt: TGTGCCAGTAGTAGCCGGGACAGTCTGGACTCCTACGAGCAGTACTTC
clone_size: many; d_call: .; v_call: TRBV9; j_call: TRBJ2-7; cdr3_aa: CASSVDMSSYEQYF; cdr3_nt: TGTGCCAGCAGCGTGGATATGAGCTCCTACGAGCAGTACTTC
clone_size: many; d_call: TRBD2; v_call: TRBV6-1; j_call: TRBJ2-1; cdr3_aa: CASSTAGDNEQFF; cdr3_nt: TGTGCCAGCAGTACCGCGGGGGACAATGAGCAGTTCTTC
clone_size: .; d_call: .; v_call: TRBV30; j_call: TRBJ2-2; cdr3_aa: CAWKLNTGELFF; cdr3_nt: TGTGCCTGGAAATTGAACACCGGGGAGCTGTTTTTT
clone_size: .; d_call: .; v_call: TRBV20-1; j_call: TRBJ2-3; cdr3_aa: CSARGSGEDTQYF; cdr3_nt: TGCAGTGCTAGAGGGAGTGGAGAGGATACGCAGTATTTT
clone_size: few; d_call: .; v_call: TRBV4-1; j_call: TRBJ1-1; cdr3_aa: CASSQVVGMGTEAFF; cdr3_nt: TGCGCCAGCAGCCAAGTAGTGGGGATGGGCACTGAAGCTTTCTTT
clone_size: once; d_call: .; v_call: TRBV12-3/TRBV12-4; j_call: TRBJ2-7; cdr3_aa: CATGSTVNEQYF; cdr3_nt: TGTGCCACCGGGAGCACTGTAAACGAGCAGTACTTC
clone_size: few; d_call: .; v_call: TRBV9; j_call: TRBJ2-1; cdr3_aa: CASSVGLGRNNEQFF; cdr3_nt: TGTGCCAGCAGCGTAGGACTAGGGAGAAACAATGAGCAGTTCTTC
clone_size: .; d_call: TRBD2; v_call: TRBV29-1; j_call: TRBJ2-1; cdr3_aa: CTGLANDNEQFF; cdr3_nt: TGTACCGGACTAGCAAATGACAATGAGCAGTTCTTC
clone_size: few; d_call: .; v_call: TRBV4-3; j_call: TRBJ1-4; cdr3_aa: CASSQTTTGPNEKLFF; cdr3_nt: TGCGCCAGCAGCCAAACGACGACAGGACCTAATGAAAAACTGTTTTTT
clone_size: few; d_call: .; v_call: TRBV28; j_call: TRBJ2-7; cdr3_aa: CASSVQGSATNEQYF; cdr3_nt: TGTGCCAGCAGTGTCCAGGGTTCTGCTACTAACGAGCAGTACTTC
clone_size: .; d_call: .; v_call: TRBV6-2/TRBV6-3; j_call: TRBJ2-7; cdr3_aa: CASRPRGALRDPGFEQYF; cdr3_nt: TGTGCCAGCAGACCACGGGGGGCACTCCGGGATCCGGGGTTCGAGCAGTACTTC
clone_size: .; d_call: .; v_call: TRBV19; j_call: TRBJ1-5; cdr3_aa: CASTPEREVNQPQHF; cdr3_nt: TGTGCCAGTACTCCCGAGAGGGAGGTCAATCAGCCCCAGCATTTT
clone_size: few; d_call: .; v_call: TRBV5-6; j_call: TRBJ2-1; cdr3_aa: CASSFRGGSYNEQFF; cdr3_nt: TGTGCCAGCAGCTTTAGGGGGGGGTCCTACAATGAGCAGTTCTTC
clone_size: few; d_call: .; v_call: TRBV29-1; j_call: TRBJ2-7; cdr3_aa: CSVLLQSAGREQYF; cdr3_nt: TGCAGCGTTCTTCTGCAGAGTGCAGGACGCGAGCAGTACTTC